These 21 T cell receptor beta chains came from one sample sequenced in a study of regulatory T cells in long-lasting Graves disease. CDR3-region Arm-PCR and iRepertoire HTBI primers produced the TCR beta libraries. MiXCR, applied by TCRdb to the multiplex PCR reads, yields one record per CDR3 protein. The sample records hundreds of thousands of distinct CDR3 sequences, about 15% being singletons. As for time point: newly diagnosed GD, antithyroid drugs for less than 3 months. There was RNA extracted from PBMCs, and the TCR library was made from it. The sample was also reused in another study, on T cells in Graves' hyperthyroidism and ophthalmopathy.

Source: peripheral blood mononuclear cells (PBMCs), taken at new diagnosis, from a patient treated with antithyroid drugs. The receptors come from a woman under 40 with Graves disease.

Many counts were recorded for this clonotype. The J gene is TRBJ1-1, the V gene TRBV28; 7 bases map to TRBD1. J gave up 4 bases and V 6 bases, and 17 bases lay outside the gene matches. The length of the CDR3 is 17 residues. Germline-derived CDR1 and CDR2 are MDHEN and SYDVKM. This chain's CDR3 is CASSRGGTVPRSTEAFF. CDR3 nucleotides: TGTGCCAGCAGCAGGGGGGGGACAGTCCCCAGGAGCACTGAAGCTTTCTTT. Variable domain in full (rest from reference TRBV28 and TRBJ1-1): DVKVTQSSRYLVKRTGEKVFLECVQDMDHENMFWYRQDPGLGLRLIYFSYDVKMKEKGDIPEGYSVSREKKERFSLILESASTNQTSMYLCASSRGGTVPRSTEAFFGQGTRLTVV.

The V gene is TRBV12-3 or TRBV12-4, the J gene TRBJ2-7; 10 bases match TRBD2. The CDR3 loop spans 16 amino acids. V shed 5 bases and J 6 bases; nucleotides not matched to a gene: 13. The CDR3 nucleotides are TGTGCCAGCAGTCAAACGTACAGGGGACTAGCGAGCGAGCAGTACTTC. As protein: CASSQTYRGLASEQYF.

This chain connects TRBV6-1 to TRBJ2-7; D unresolved. The germline gives CDR1 MNHNS, CDR2 SASEGT. The CDR3 has 15 amino acids. V lost 6 bases and J 0 bases, leaving 15 bases between the germline ends. This CDR3 reads CASSRGIPSSYEQYF. The CDR3 DNA is TGTGCCAGCAGCCGTGGAATACCAAGCTCCTACGAGCAGTACTTC.

This clonotype was seen a few times. The DNA of the CDR3 is TGTGCCAGCAGCTTCGTTCTTCCCAACGGCAATGAGCAGTTCTTC. Amino acid sequence: CASSFVLPNGNEQFF. This chain links TRBV5-8 with TRBJ2-1; the D is unclear. Germline lookup yields CDR1 SGHTS and CDR2 YDEGEE. Trimming took 2 bases from V and 6 from J, leaving 15 bases between them. There are 15 residues in the CDR3.

The chain carries TRBV28 and TRBJ1-1; D ambiguous. With 2 bases removed from V and 4 bases from J, the gap between germline ends came to 11 bases. Germline V gene data show CDR1 as MDHEN and CDR2 as SYDVKM. CDR3 size: 14 residues. CDR3 DNA sequence: TGTGCCAGCAGTTTAGACATTGTAGGCACTGAAGCTTTCTTT. This codes for CASSLDIVGTEAFF. The variable domain in full, completed from reference TRBV28 and TRBJ1-1, reads DVKVTQSSRYLVKRTGEKVFLECVQDMDHENMFWYRQDPGLGLRLIYFSYDVKMKEKGDIPEGYSVSREKKERFSLILESASTNQTSMYLCASSLDIVGTEAFFGQGTRLTVV.

The table lists this clonotype with a few counts. This rearrangement joins TRBV5-1 to TRBJ2-7; D tentatively fits TRBD1 or TRBD2 (5 bases each). The CDR3 consists of 14 residues. Germline V gene lookup returns CDR1 SGHRS and CDR2 YFSETQ. The germline V and J ends were trimmed by 1 base and 0 bases, with 8 bases remaining between them. The CDR3 spells CASSLRGLSYEQYF. As DNA, the CDR3 is TGCGCCAGCAGCTTGCGGGGCCTCTCCTACGAGCAGTACTTC.

This clonotype was observed a handful of times. The V gene is TRBV27, the J gene TRBJ1-6; unclear D gene. Per germline, CDR1 MNHEY and CDR2 SMNVEV (reference sequence). This CDR3 spans 12 amino acids. The V end was cut by 4 bases, the J end by 4 bases, with 2 bases between. CDR3 residues: CASSYYNSPLHF. DNA for the CDR3: TGTGCCAGCAGTTATTATAATTCACCCCTCCACTTT.

A note on this clonotype: This may come from a read error, since a much larger clone is one base off. V gene TRBV6-5 combines with J gene TRBJ2-1, with 9 bases aligning to TRBD1. The CDR3 is made up of 15 amino acids. The trim removed 4 bases at V and 10 bases at J, leaving 11 bases unmatched. The germline V gene has CDR1 MNHEY and CDR2 SVGAGI. In DNA form, the CDR3 reads TGTGCCAGCAGTTGGGACAGGGTGGACGCCTACGAGCAGTTCTTC. Translating it yields CASSWDRVDAYEQFF.

This clonotype came up many times. The chain carries TRBV7-9 and TRBJ1-2; D unclear. This CDR3 comprises 13 residues. Between the trimmed V and J ends, which lost 1 base and 6 bases, there was a span of 9 bases. The germline V gene encodes CDR1 SEHNR and CDR2 FQNEAQ (reference sequence). CDR3 loop: CASSLETTNGYTF. The CDR3 DNA sequence: TGTGCCAGCAGCTTAGAGACAACAAATGGCTACACCTTC.

In the case of this clonotype: A much more abundant neighbour one base away suggests this may be a read error. The rearrangement links TRBV20-1 to TRBJ1-5; D is perhaps TRBD1 (5 bases). With 5 bases removed from V and 5 bases from J, the gap between germline ends came to 16 bases. The CDR3 covers 14 residues. The germline gives CDR1 DFQATT, CDR2 SNEGSKA (reference sequence). The CDR3 coding sequence is TGCAGTGCTGACCGGGGCAGGGACGATCAGCCCCAGCATTTT. It is translated as CSADRGRDDQPQHF.

Notes on this clonotype: Relative to the germline gene, one junction end is altered; a read error may explain this. The V call is TRBV5-1, the J call TRBJ1-1; D call uncertain. The CDR3 spans 15 residues. Germline lookup yields CDR1 SGHRS and CDR2 YFSETQ. CDR3 DNA sequence: TGTGCCAGCAGCTTAGGCCTCCGGGCGGGAGGTGAAGCTTTCTTT. As protein: CASSLGLRAGGEAFF.

This clonotype was detected ten times or more. V and J are TRBV12-3 or TRBV12-4 and TRBJ1-6, with TRBD1 as a possible D gene (5 bases). V lost 5 bases and J lost 3, with 8 bases in between. The CDR3 extends over 14 amino acids. The CDR3 DNA reads TGTGCCAGCAGTACTCAGGGCTATAATTCACCCCTCCACTTT. It yields the protein CASSTQGYNSPLHF.

With respect to this clonotype: The junction does not match germline at one end; this may be a read error. This rearrangement joins TRBV7-7 to TRBJ1-3, with no clear D. Germline values: CDR1 SSHAT, CDR2 FNYEAQ (reference sequence). This CDR3 contains 13 residues. The CDR3 here is CASSPLTGNTIYF. DNA for the CDR3: TGTGCTAGCAGCCCACTCACTGGAAACACCATATATTTT.

This clonotype was counted ten times or more. This chain links TRBV20-1 with TRBJ2-1; 7 nucleotides match TRBD2. V was clipped by 3 bases and J by 5 bases; unmatched bases: 1. CDR3 size: 12 residues. Germline CDR1 DFQATT, CDR2 SNEGSKA (reference sequence). The CDR3 DNA sequence: TGCAGTGCTAGGACTAGCAACAATGAGCAGTTCTTC. This translates into CSARTSNNEQFF.

This clonotype was detected many times. The rearrangement joins TRBV7-2 to TRBJ2-7; 11 bases agree with TRBD2. V was pared by 6 bases and J by 2 bases, with 6 bases of the junction left unmatched. The CDR3 runs to 15 residues. Looked up from germline, CDR1 is SGHTA and CDR2 is FQGNSA. The CDR3 nucleotides read TGTGCCAGCAGTCTCTTGGGACTAGCGGCCTACGAGCAGTACTTC. It encodes CASSLLGLAAYEQYF.

Only a few counts were recorded for this clonotype. The gene calls are TRBV6-2 or TRBV6-3 and TRBJ1-1; D remains unclear. The germline V and J ends were trimmed by 8 bases and 1 base, with 8 bases remaining between them. The CDR3 loop spans 12 amino acids. The V gene's germline CDR1 is MNHEY and CDR2 SVGEGT. This CDR3 is CASGLANTEAFF. In DNA, the CDR3 is TGTGCCAGCGGTTTGGCGAACACTGAAGCTTTCTTT.

This sequence joins TRBV3-1 and TRBJ2-1; the D is unclear. This CDR3 has 13 residues. CDR1 and CDR2 (germline): LGHDT, YNNKEL (reference sequence). V lost 4 bases and J 11 bases, leaving 15 bases between the germline ends. In nucleotides, the CDR3 is TGTGCCAGCAGCCGCAATATTCCCTGGCAGCAGTTCTTC. It is translated as CASSRNIPWQQFF.

This sequence joins TRBV7-9 and TRBJ2-5; tentatively, D is TRBD1 or TRBD2 (5 bases each). CDR1 SEHNR and CDR2 FQNEAQ come from the germline V gene (reference sequence). V was cut by 6 bases and J by 2 bases, with 28 bases left in between. This CDR3 is 19 amino acids long. The CDR3 here is CASSPKVAVRDPLQETQYF. The CDR3 nucleotides read TGTGCCAGCAGTCCAAAGGTAGCAGTAAGGGACCCTTTGCAAGAGACCCAGTACTTC.

A few counts support this clonotype. The V and J genes are TRBV15 and TRBJ2-4; possibly TRBD1 for D (6 bases). V was shortened by 3 bases and J by 0 bases, with 12 bases between the two germline ends. Germline V gene data show CDR1 as LNHNV and CDR2 as YYDKDF (reference sequence). The CDR3 is made up of 16 amino acids. The CDR3 coding sequence is TGTGCCACCAGCAGGGACCTAGGGGGAGCCAAAAACATTCAGTACTTC. Translated, it gives CATSRDLGGAKNIQYF.

This clonotype was counted only a few times. The chain joins TRBV19 to TRBJ2-2; possible D gene TRBD1, 5 bases. The V gene's germline CDR1 is LNHDA and CDR2 SQIVND (reference sequence). The CDR3 is 16 amino acids. V was cut by 9 bases and J by 1 base, with 18 bases left in between. For the CDR3, the DNA is TGTGCCAGCACCCCCGACGAGACAGTGAACACCGGGGAGCTGTTTTTT. It codes for CASTPDETVNTGELFF.

The sample holds a few counts of this clonotype. V usage is TRBV28 and J usage is TRBJ1-6; 10 nucleotides agree with TRBD1. This CDR3 region has 16 residues. CDR1 and CDR2 (germline): MDHEN, SYDVKM. V lost 2 bases to trimming and J lost 7 bases; unmatched junction nucleotides: 5. CDR3 in amino acids: CASSLQGTGVNSPLHF. The CDR3 DNA reads TGTGCCAGCAGTTTACAAGGGACAGGGGTAAATTCACCCCTCCACTTT.